The 20 T cell receptor beta chains given below trace back to one sample, sequenced in a study of blood T cell repertoires in COVID-19. The protocol was immunoSEQ multiplex PCR, while the TCRdb copy is restricted to in-frame clones and leaves out a portion. The table shows 150,000 to 170,000 clones, with about four fifths occurring only once. The material sequenced was peripheral blood. These receptor sequences come from an older woman with acute or convalescent COVID-19.

J is TRBJ2-3 and V is TRBV2; the D gene is possibly TRBD2 (5 bases). V shed 4 bases and J shed 0 bases, with 8 bases lying between them. The CDR3 spans 14 residues. Germline CDR1 SNHLY, CDR2 FYNNEI. CDR3 residues: CASSAGGSTDTQYF. CDR3 bases: TGTGCCAGCAGTGCCGGCGGGAGCACAGATACGCAGTATTTT.

The chain recombines TRBV24-1 with TRBJ1-5; TRBD1 agrees at 7 bases. Germline values: CDR1 KGHDR, CDR2 SFDVKD. There are 17 residues in the CDR3. The trim removed 4 bases at V and 1 base at J, leaving 9 bases unmatched. CDR3 in amino acids: CATSEQGWKKSNQPQHF. CDR3 DNA: TGTGCCACCAGTGAACAGGGGTGGAAGAAGAGCAATCAGCCCCAGCATTTT.

This chain uses TRBV5-6 with TRBJ2-4; no reliable D call. The V gene's germline CDR1 is SGHDT and CDR2 YYEEEE. Trimming took off 1 base at V and 0 bases at J, with 14 bases between the two ends. This CDR3 has 17 residues. The CDR3 nucleotides are TGTGCCAGCAGCTTGAACTCTGGTCCTATAGCCAAAAACATTCAGTACTTC. It encodes CASSLNSGPIAKNIQYF. The variable domain in full, completed from reference TRBV5-6 and TRBJ2-4, reads DAGVTQSPTHLIKTRGQQVTLRCSPKSGHDTVSWYQQALGQGPQFIFQYYEEEERQRGNFPDRFSGHQFPNYSSELNVNALLLGDSALYLCASSLNSGPIAKNIQYFGAGTRLSVL.

V gene TRBV5-1 combines with J gene TRBJ1-1, with D possibly being TRBD1 (5 bases). Trimming shortened V by 3 bases and J by 2 bases, and 11 bases separated the two germline ends. Germline CDR1 SGHRS, CDR2 YFSETQ. The CDR3 spans 14 residues. CDR3 sequence reads: CASSSTQVNTEAFF. CDR3 nucleotides: TGCGCCAGCAGCTCAACACAGGTTAACACTGAAGCTTTCTTT. Based on the CDR3 plus reference TRBV5-1 and TRBJ1-1, the full variable domain is KAGVTQTPRYLIKTRGQQVTLSCSPISGHRSVSWYQQTPGQGLQFLFEYFSETQRNKGNFPGRFSGRQFSNSRSEMNVSTLELGDSALYLCASSSTQVNTEAFFGQGTRLTVV.

Note on this clone: The same CDR3 can be traced to other DNA sequences in this sample. This rearrangement joins TRBV5-1 to TRBJ1-5; possible D gene TRBD1, 5 bases. Germline V gives CDR1 SGHRS, CDR2 YFSETQ. The CDR3 runs 14 residues. Trimming pared 2 bases from V and 5 bases from J, leaving 11 bases between. DNA of the CDR3: TGCGCCAGCAGCTTCCAGGGTGGCGATCAGCCCCAGCATTTT. Amino acids: CASSFQGGDQPQHF. Variable domain in full (rest from reference TRBV5-1 and TRBJ1-5): KAGVTQTPRYLIKTRGQQVTLSCSPISGHRSVSWYQQTPGQGLQFLFEYFSETQRNKGNFPGRFSGRQFSNSRSEMNVSTLELGDSALYLCASSFQGGDQPQHFGDGTRLSIL.

This chain joins TRBV5-1 and TRBJ2-2, with 9 bases aligning to TRBD2. Losses at the gene ends were 5 bases for V and 5 bases for J; bases not matched to a gene: 10. Germline loops: CDR1 SGHRS, CDR2 YFSETQ. This CDR3 is built from 16 residues. Here the CDR3 reads CASSHSGGGWTGELFF. DNA for the CDR3: TGCGCCAGCAGTCATAGCGGGGGAGGATGGACCGGGGAGCTGTTTTTT.

The rearrangement links TRBV6-4 to TRBJ1-6; 7 positions agree with TRBD1. V was pared by 8 bases and J by 5 bases, with 18 bases of the junction left unmatched. This CDR3 comprises 18 residues. CDR1 and CDR2 (germline): MRHNA, SNTAGT. The CDR3 sequence: CASPTGRGQGRDNSPLHF. DNA of the CDR3: TGTGCCAGCCCGACGGGTAGGGGGCAAGGAAGGGATAATTCACCCCTCCACTTT.

The V gene is TRBV2, the J gene TRBJ2-1, with TRBD2 matching 11 bases. The CDR3 has 15 residues. Germline V gene sequence: CDR1 SNHLY, CDR2 FYNNEI. The junction had 4 bases not matched to a gene; V was cut back by 3 bases and J by 6 bases. The CDR3 reads CASSEVTSGANEQFF. CDR3 coding DNA: TGTGCCAGCAGTGAGGTGACTAGCGGGGCCAATGAGCAGTTCTTC.

This clone was seen a few times. This sequence joins TRBV2 and TRBJ2-7, with TRBD1 matching over 7 bases. Trimming removed 7 bases from V and 5 bases from J; junction bases left unmatched: 8. The CDR3 extends over 13 amino acids. Germline CDR1 reads SNHLY; CDR2 reads FYNNEI. The DNA of the CDR3 is TGTGCCAGCACCGGGACAGTCGTCAACGAGCAGTACTTC. Amino acids: CASTGTVVNEQYF. Using reference TRBV2 and TRBJ2-7 for the parts outside the CDR3, the full variable domain is EPEVTQTPSHQVTQMGQEVILRCVPISNHLYFYWYRQILGQKVEFLVSFYNNEISEKSEIFDDQFSVERPDGSNFTLKIRSTKLEDSAMYFCASTGTVVNEQYFGPGTRLTVT.

The chain's CDR3 is CASSATGTGQSPLHF. Written as DNA, the CDR3 is TGTGCCAGCAGCGCGACCGGGACAGGGCAATCACCCCTCCACTTT. The rearrangement uses TRBV7-8 and TRBJ1-6, with 9 bases that match TRBD1. CDR1 and CDR2 from the germline V gene are SGHVS and FQNEAQ. Trimming at V came to 5 bases and at J to 10 bases, leaving 9 bases not matched to a gene. The CDR3 extends over 15 amino acids. The variable domain in full, completed from reference TRBV7-8 and TRBJ1-6, reads GAGVSQSPRYKVAKRGQDVALRCDPISGHVSLFWYQQALGQGPEFLTYFQNEAQLDKSGLPSDRFFAERPEGSVSTLKIQRTQQEDSAVYLCASSATGTGQSPLHFGNGTRLTVT.

The chain couples TRBV18 to TRBJ2-5; 12 nucleotides line up with TRBD2. J gave up 4 bases and V 3 bases, and 3 bases lay outside the gene matches. Germline values: CDR1 KGHSH, CDR2 LQKENI. The length of the CDR3 is 15 residues. The CDR3, as DNA: TGTGCCAGCTCACCGGGACTAGCGGGTCCAGAGACCCAGTACTTC. Its translation: CASSPGLAGPETQYF.

This clone was counted a single time. Other DNA sequences of this sample code for an identical CDR3. The chain uses TRBV2 and TRBJ2-7, with D perhaps TRBD1 (5 bases). CDR1 and CDR2 from the germline V gene are SNHLY and FYNNEI. CDR3 length: 11 amino acids. Trimming took 9 bases from V and 1 from J, leaving 7 bases between them. The CDR3 DNA follows: TGTGCCAGTAGGGGTTCCTACGAGCAGTACGTC. Translation: CASRGSYEQYV.

This chain uses TRBV5-5 with TRBJ2-2, with 8 positions matching TRBD2. The germline CDR1 and CDR2 sequences are SGHKS and YYEKEE (reference sequence). This CDR3 has 16 amino acids. Germline trimming cut 4 bases from V and 6 bases from J; bases unmatched to any gene: 11. The CDR3 nucleotides read TGTGCCAGCAGCCCAGTGCGGGGGGCGTTTGCCGGGGAGCTGTTTTTT. Its translation is CASSPVRGAFAGELFF. The full variable domain, its missing parts supplied by reference TRBV5-5 and TRBJ2-2, is DAGVTQSPTHLIKTRGQQVTLRCSPISGHKSVSWYQQVLGQGPQFIFQYYEKEERGRGNFPDRFSARQFPNYSSELNVNALLLGDSALYLCASSPVRGAFAGELFFGEGSRLTVL.

Concerning this clone: Additional DNA sequences in this sample encode the identical CDR3. This chain connects TRBV6-1 to TRBJ1-2; TRBD1 is a possible D gene (5 bases). CDR3 length: 11 amino acids. Germline values: CDR1 MNHNS, CDR2 SASEGT. The V end lost 2 bases, the J end lost 8 bases, and 6 bases lay between the germline ends. The CDR3: CASSEQGGYTF. The CDR3 coding sequence is TGTGCCAGCAGTGAACAGGGAGGCTACACCTTC.

CDR3 bases: TGCGCCAGCAGTTGGGAGGGATCCTATAATTCACCCCTCCACTTT. It codes for CASSWEGSYNSPLHF. The V gene is TRBV5-1, the J gene TRBJ1-6; D unresolved. CDR1 is SGHRS and CDR2 is YFSETQ in the germline V gene. V lost 5 bases to trimming and J lost 1 base, with 10 bases between them. The CDR3 is made up of 15 amino acids.

This chain connects TRBV19 to TRBJ1-4, with a weak D call TRBD1 (6 bases). The CDR3 covers 15 residues. Trimming removed 6 bases from V and 5 bases from J, with 16 bases in between. Germline CDR1 and CDR2: LNHDA and SQIVND (reference sequence). The CDR3 region is CASRWAAGTNEKLFF. The CDR3 bases are TGTGCCAGTAGATGGGCGGCAGGGACAAATGAAAAACTGTTTTTT.

The chain employs TRBV13 and TRBJ1-4, with TRBD1 matching over 9 bases. Germline trimming cut 0 bases from V and 1 base from J; bases unmatched to any gene: 3. This CDR3 comprises 17 residues. The V gene's germline CDR1 is PRHDT and CDR2 FYEKMQ (reference sequence). CDR3 loop: CASSLGQGAGTNEKLFF. The CDR3, as DNA: TGTGCCAGCAGCTTAGGACAGGGGGCAGGAACTAATGAAAAACTGTTTTTT.

The CDR3 loop is CASSSRSLLYEQYF. The DNA of the CDR3 is TGTGCCAGCAGCTCCCGGAGTCTTCTCTACGAGCAGTACTTC. V and J are TRBV5-6 and TRBJ2-7; D remains ambiguous. The CDR3 has 14 amino acids. Trimming removed 3 bases at V and 3 bases at J, with 13 bases between. Germline V gene data show CDR1 as SGHDT and CDR2 as YYEEEE.

The V gene is TRBV20-1, the J gene TRBJ1-5; a weak D match, TRBD1 (5 bases). CDR3 length: 13 residues. Germline V CDR1 and CDR2: DFQATT, SNEGSKA (reference sequence). Trimming took 3 bases from V and 0 from J, leaving 6 bases between them. CDR3 sequence: CSASGASNQPQHF. In nucleotides, the CDR3 is TGCAGTGCTAGTGGGGCTAGCAATCAGCCCCAGCATTTT.

This clone was counted a few times. This chain uses TRBV10-1 with TRBJ2-7; D perhaps matches TRBD1 (6 bases). There are 13 residues in the CDR3. V lost 6 bases, J lost 6 bases, and 15 bases lay in between. In germline, CDR1 is WNHNN, CDR2 SYGVQD (reference sequence). The CDR3 here is CASRDSRGSEQYF. The DNA for the CDR3 is TGCGCCAGCAGGGACAGCAGGGGTTCCGAGCAGTACTTC.